Presented here are 17 T cell receptor beta chains from one specimen sequenced in a study of cytomegalovirus exposure and HLA in healthy donors. PCR primers comprised 60 Vbeta and 13 Jbeta primers. Clones were sequenced by immunoSEQ multiplex PCR, and TCRdb holds only the in-frame ones, with some missing. The table includes tens of thousands of clones, approximately 80% detected once. The sequencing input was PBMCs. These receptors were collected from a woman aged 35 to 49 in good health and CMV-seronegative.

This clone was detected a few times. The chain carries TRBV9 and TRBJ2-7, with 12 bases that match TRBD1. The CDR3 spans 15 residues. V shed 4 bases and J 4 bases; nucleotides not matched to a gene: 6. Germline V CDR1 and CDR2: SGDLS, YYNGEE. The CDR3 protein is CASSPGTGGEYEQYF. The CDR3 DNA follows: TGTGCCAGCAGCCCAGGGACAGGGGGCGAATACGAGCAGTACTTC.

J is TRBJ2-7 and V is TRBV9; 7 bases line up with TRBD1. The CDR3 spans 15 residues. V shed 0 bases and J 2 bases; nucleotides not matched to a gene: 5. Germline lookup yields CDR1 SGDLS and CDR2 YYNGEE. The CDR3 sequence: CASSVGSGTAYEQYF. CDR3 nucleotide sequence: TGTGCCAGCAGCGTAGGTTCCGGGACAGCCTACGAGCAGTACTTC.

In DNA, the CDR3 is TGTGCCAGCAGTTTGAATCATAGGGACAATCAAGAGACCCAGTACTTC. Amino acid sequence: CASSLNHRDNQETQYF. The V gene is TRBV27, the J gene TRBJ2-5, with a tentative D call TRBD1 (6 bases). Germline V lookup: CDR1 MNHEY, CDR2 SMNVEV (reference sequence). The V end was cut by 3 bases, the J end by 2 bases, with 16 bases between. This CDR3 contains 16 residues.

This chain links TRBV7-9 with TRBJ2-3; 10 bases are shared with TRBD2. V was pared by 4 bases and J by 2 bases, with 9 bases of the junction left unmatched. The CDR3 spans 17 residues. CDR1 and CDR2 (germline): SEHNR, FQNEAQ (reference sequence). CDR3: CASSSPLAGEVTDTQYF. The CDR3 DNA reads as TGTGCCAGCAGCTCCCCCCTAGCGGGAGAGGTCACAGATACGCAGTATTTT.

V and J are TRBV30 and TRBJ1-5; possible D gene TRBD1, 6 bases. The V gene's germline CDR1 is GTSNPN and CDR2 SVGIG (reference sequence). The CDR3 contains 18 residues. The germline V and J ends were trimmed by 3 bases and 0 bases, with 21 bases remaining between them. This CDR3 reads CAWSKGVGGAYSNQPQHF. Written as DNA, the CDR3 is TGTGCCTGGAGCAAAGGGGTAGGGGGAGCATATAGCAATCAGCCCCAGCATTTT.

J is TRBJ2-5 and V is TRBV2; D is perhaps TRBD2 (6 bases). CDR3 length: 14 amino acids. The V gene's germline CDR1 is SNHLY and CDR2 FYNNEI. The germline V and J ends were trimmed by 3 bases and 4 bases, with 12 bases remaining between them. The DNA for the CDR3 is TGTGCCAGCAGTGAGCGGGAAGGGATAGAGACCCAGTACTTC. Protein sequence: CASSEREGIETQYF.

The genes are TRBV4-1 and TRBJ1-2; 10 nucleotides match TRBD1. Trimming cost V 0 bases and J 4 bases; bases outside gene matches: 5. Germline loops: CDR1 MGHRA, CDR2 YSYEKL. CDR3 length equals 16 residues. DNA for the CDR3: TGCGCCAGCAGCCAAGACGGGGGGACAGGGGCCTATGGCTACACCTTC. As protein: CASSQDGGTGAYGYTF.

This chain joins TRBV9 and TRBJ2-5; D is undetermined. The germline V gene has CDR1 SGDLS and CDR2 YYNGEE. The V and J ends lost 0 bases and 7 bases respectively, with 10 bases between them. There are 13 residues in the CDR3. CDR3 in amino acids: CASSVDESRTQYF. The CDR3 DNA is TGTGCCAGCAGCGTAGACGAGAGCCGGACCCAGTACTTC.

The chain combines TRBV9 with TRBJ2-7, with TRBD1 as a possible D gene (6 bases). The CDR3 consists of 14 residues. Germline loops: CDR1 SGDLS, CDR2 YYNGEE. Trimming pared 3 bases from V and 1 base from J, leaving 11 bases between. CDR3 in DNA: TGTGCCAGCAGCGCCGGACAGAGTTCCTACGAGCAGTACTTC. Translated: CASSAGQSSYEQYF.

The rearrangement joins TRBV4-1 to TRBJ1-5; D perhaps matches TRBD1 (6 bases). Germline lookup yields CDR1 MGHRA and CDR2 YSYEKL. This CDR3 spans 15 amino acids. With 0 bases removed from V and 4 bases from J, the gap between germline ends came to 10 bases. The CDR3 DNA follows: TGCGCCAGCAGCCAAGAGCACAGGGAAAATCAGCCCCAGCATTTT. This encodes CASSQEHRENQPQHF.

The CDR3: CASSLRPGTGTANEQFF. The CDR3 nucleotides read TGCGCCAGCAGCCTAAGGCCCGGGACAGGGACCGCCAATGAGCAGTTCTTC. The rearrangement joins TRBV5-1 to TRBJ2-1; TRBD1 aligns across 9 bases. With V trimmed by 4 bases and J by 6 bases, 14 bases remained unmatched. CDR1 and CDR2 from the germline V gene are SGHRS and YFSETQ. The CDR3 length is 17 residues.

CDR3 sequence reads: CASSPRQETGELFF. CDR3 DNA: TGTGCCAGCAGCCCAAGACAGGAAACCGGGGAGCTGTTTTTT. The V and J genes are TRBV7-9 and TRBJ2-2; perhaps TRBD1 as D (6 bases). Germline values: CDR1 SEHNR, CDR2 FQNEAQ (reference sequence). V dropped 5 bases and J dropped 5 bases, with 12 bases sitting between them. CDR3 length: 14 residues.

The gene calls are TRBV7-9 and TRBJ2-1; TRBD2 aligns across 12 bases. This CDR3 is built from 15 residues. Looked up from germline, CDR1 is SEHNR and CDR2 is FQNEAQ (reference sequence). J lost 5 bases, V lost 4 bases, and 3 bases had no gene match. CDR3 residues: CASSWTSGKNNEQFF. The DNA of the CDR3 is TGTGCCAGCAGCTGGACTAGCGGGAAGAACAATGAGCAGTTCTTC.

The chain has TRBV5-4 and TRBJ2-1; tentative D call: TRBD2 (6 bases). The CDR3 is 15 amino acids. Germline V lookup: CDR1 SGHNT, CDR2 YYREEE (reference sequence). The V end lost 2 bases, the J end lost 6 bases, and 15 bases lay between the germline ends. The chain's CDR3 is CASSLWDFRGNEQFF. The DNA of the CDR3 is TGTGCCAGCAGCTTATGGGACTTCCGGGGCAATGAGCAGTTCTTC.

The chain joins TRBV5-1 to TRBJ2-7, with 9 bases matching TRBD1. Germline loops: CDR1 SGHRS, CDR2 YFSETQ. This CDR3 spans 15 amino acids. With V trimmed by 2 bases and J by 3 bases, 6 bases remained unmatched. The CDR3 DNA is TGCGCCAGCAGCTTCTCGACAGGGGGAAGCTACGAGCAGTACTTC. Translated: CASSFSTGGSYEQYF.

This clone was seen more than once but under ten times. The rearrangement links TRBV6-6 to TRBJ2-1; maybe TRBD2 (5 bases). V lost 7 bases and J lost 12, with 13 bases in between. CDR3 length: 11 residues. Germline CDR1 and CDR2: MNHNY and SVGAGI (reference sequence). DNA for the CDR3: TGTGCCAGCATAGAGGGTGCGGGGCAGTTCTTC. As protein: CASIEGAGQFF.

Points on this clone: This same CDR3 is encoded by further DNA sequences in the sample. The chain uses TRBV10-1 and TRBJ2-1, with 7 bases that match TRBD2. V dropped 9 bases and J dropped 12; count of bases not matched to a gene: 11. CDR3 length: 12 amino acids. CDR1 is WNHNN, CDR2 SYGVQD, per germline (reference sequence). The DNA of the CDR3 is TGCGCCAGTTCGGAGGGAGGGACGCGGCAGTTCTTC. This sequence encodes CASSEGGTRQFF.